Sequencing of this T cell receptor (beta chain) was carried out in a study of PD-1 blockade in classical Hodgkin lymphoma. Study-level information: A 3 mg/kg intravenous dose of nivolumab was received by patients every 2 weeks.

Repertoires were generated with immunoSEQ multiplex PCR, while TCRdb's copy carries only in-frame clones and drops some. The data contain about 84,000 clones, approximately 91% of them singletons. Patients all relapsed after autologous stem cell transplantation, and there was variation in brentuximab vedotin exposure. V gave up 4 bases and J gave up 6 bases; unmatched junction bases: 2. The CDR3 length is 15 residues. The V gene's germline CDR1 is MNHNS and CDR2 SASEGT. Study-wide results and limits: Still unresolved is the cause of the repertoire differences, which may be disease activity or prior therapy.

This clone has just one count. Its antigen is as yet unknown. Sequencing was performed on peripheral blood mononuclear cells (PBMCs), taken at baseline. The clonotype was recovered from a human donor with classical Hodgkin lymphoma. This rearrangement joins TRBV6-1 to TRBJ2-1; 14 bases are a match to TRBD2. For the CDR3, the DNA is TGTGCCAGCAGTGGGGGACTAGCGGGGGTCAATGAGCAGTTCTTC. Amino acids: CASSGGLAGVNEQFF.